Following are 18 T cell receptor beta chains from one sample sequenced in a study of OX40 agonist ivuxolimab in advanced cancers. Produced via immunoSEQ multiplex PCR; TCRdb's table is partial and in-frame only. The profile shows approximately 60,000 clones, about 93% of them singletons. The sample consisted of CD4+ or CD8+ T cells sorted from blood, taken in a trial of the OX40 agonist ivuxolimab. These receptors were obtained from an adult with an advanced solid tumor such as melanoma, head and neck, liver or kidney cancer.

This chain uses TRBV9 with TRBJ2-1; no clear D gene. In germline, CDR1 is SGDLS, CDR2 YYNGEE. V lost 3 bases and J lost 4, with 8 bases in between. The CDR3 has 13 residues. Here the CDR3 reads CASSASEYNEQFF. The CDR3 region has the DNA TGTGCCAGCAGCGCAAGCGAGTACAATGAGCAGTTCTTC.

This clone was recorded once. The genes are TRBV7-9 and TRBJ1-2; the D gene is possibly TRBD1 (6 bases). The CDR3 loop spans 15 amino acids. CDR1 is SEHNR, CDR2 FQNEAQ, per germline (reference sequence). The germline V and J ends were trimmed by 3 bases and 2 bases, with 13 bases remaining between them. The CDR3 DNA reads as TGTGCCAGCAGCTTCGGGGGGCGGGAGAACTATGGCTACACCTTC. It yields the protein CASSFGGRENYGYTF.

This clone was seen a handful of times. The rearrangement links TRBV19 to TRBJ1-1; D is possibly TRBD1 (5 bases). The germline gives CDR1 LNHDA, CDR2 SQIVND (reference sequence). The CDR3 is 13 residues long. Trimming stripped 6 bases from V and 1 base from J, with 9 bases between. DNA for the CDR3: TGTGCCAGTAGGATGACAGCGAACACTGAAGCTTTCTTT. Residues: CASRMTANTEAFF.

For the CDR3, the DNA is TGTGCCAGCAGTTTGGGCAGGGGCTACGAGCAGTACTTC. Protein: CASSLGRGYEQYF. The V gene is TRBV27, the J gene TRBJ2-7; a weak D match, TRBD1 (6 bases). The CDR3 length is 13 residues. Trimming left V 3 bases short and J 3 bases short, with 9 bases between. Germline CDR1 MNHEY, CDR2 SMNVEV (reference sequence).

The rearrangement links TRBV27 to TRBJ2-1, with D perhaps TRBD2 (5 bases). Looked up from germline, CDR1 is MNHEY and CDR2 is SMNVEV (reference sequence). With 3 bases removed from V and 8 bases from J, the gap between germline ends came to 11 bases. The CDR3 is 13 amino acids. Here the CDR3 DNA reads TGTGCCAGCAGTTTGCTAGCAGCTGATGAGCAGTTCTTC. Its translation: CASSLLAADEQFF.

The chain couples TRBV5-4 to TRBJ1-2; no definite D call. The germline V and J ends were trimmed by 1 base and 7 bases, with 17 bases remaining between them. Germline CDR1 reads SGHNT; CDR2 reads YYREEE (reference sequence). The length of the CDR3 is 15 residues. The CDR3 region is CASSLWVIEPRGYTF. Written as DNA, the CDR3 is TGTGCCAGCAGCTTGTGGGTGATAGAGCCCCGTGGCTACACCTTC.

This clone was observed a single time. V usage is TRBV29-1 and J usage is TRBJ1-1; no clear D. Germline V gene data show CDR1 as SQVTM and CDR2 as ANQGSEA. This CDR3 spans 12 amino acids. The germline V and J ends were trimmed by 3 bases and 4 bases, with 9 bases remaining between them. CDR3 nucleotide sequence: TGCAGCGTTGAGGGTGGACCCACTGAAGCTTTCTTT. It is translated as CSVEGGPTEAFF.

The chain combines TRBV2 with TRBJ2-1; TRBD2 matches at 8 bases. The germline V gene has CDR1 SNHLY and CDR2 FYNNEI. This CDR3 region has 15 residues. After removal of 4 bases from V and 7 bases from J, the junction contained 9 bases not matched to a gene. CDR3 sequence: CASSGISGEWNEQFF. The CDR3 bases are TGTGCCAGCAGTGGTATTAGCGGGGAGTGGAATGAGCAGTTCTTC.

The chain couples TRBV2 to TRBJ2-1, with a tentative D call TRBD1 (6 bases). CDR1 is SNHLY and CDR2 is FYNNEI in the germline V gene. Trimming removed 5 bases at V and 6 bases at J, with 11 bases between. This CDR3 is 13 amino acids long. The CDR3 spells CASSITGSNEQFF. The CDR3 DNA sequence: TGTGCCAGCAGTATAACAGGGTCCAATGAGCAGTTCTTC. Together with reference TRBV2 and TRBJ2-1, the CDR3 gives the full variable domain: EPEVTQTPSHQVTQMGQEVILRCVPISNHLYFYWYRQILGQKVEFLVSFYNNEISEKSEIFDDQFSVERPDGSNFTLKIRSTKLEDSAMYFCASSITGSNEQFFGPGTRLTVL.

The chain combines TRBV7-9 with TRBJ1-1; no clear D gene. V lost 7 bases and J 1 base, leaving 10 bases between the germline ends. Per the germline V gene, CDR1 is SEHNR and CDR2 is FQNEAQ (reference sequence). The CDR3 has 13 amino acids. The CDR3 loop reads CASTWAKNTEAFF. CDR3 DNA sequence: TGTGCCAGCACCTGGGCGAAGAACACTGAAGCTTTCTTT. The complete variable domain, with remaining parts taken from reference TRBV7-9 and TRBJ1-1, reads DTGVSQNPRHKITKRGQNVTFRCDPISEHNRLYWYRQTLGQGPEFLTYFQNEAQLEKSRLLSDRFSAERPKGSFSTLEIQRTEQGDSAMYLCASTWAKNTEAFFGQGTRLTVV.

This clone was observed a handful of times. The chain employs TRBV6-5 and TRBJ2-1; D unclear. This CDR3 is built from 14 residues. V dropped 6 bases and J dropped 3 bases, with 12 bases sitting between them. Germline CDR1 reads MNHEY; CDR2 reads SVGAGI. CDR3 bases: TGTGCCAGCAGCGCCCTTTCGGGCTACAATGAGCAGTTCTTC. Its translation: CASSALSGYNEQFF.

Only one count was recorded for this clone. The rearrangement links TRBV7-2 to TRBJ2-1; 9 nucleotides align to TRBD2. The trim removed 2 bases at V and 4 bases at J, leaving 9 bases unmatched. The CDR3 has 17 amino acids. Germline-derived CDR1 and CDR2 are SGHTA and FQGNSA. CDR3 sequence: CASSLFGGRALYNEQFF. The CDR3 coding sequence is TGTGCCAGCAGCTTATTTGGCGGGAGGGCCCTTTACAATGAGCAGTTCTTC.

The CDR3 coding sequence is TGTGCCAGCAGTTTACCGACCCCCGAAGGCGGGGCCAACGTCCTGACTTTC. It codes for CASSLPTPEGGANVLTF. V and J are TRBV27 and TRBJ2-6; D remains unclear. Germline V gene data show CDR1 as MNHEY and CDR2 as SMNVEV (reference sequence). V gave up 2 bases and J gave up 4 bases, with 15 bases separating them. The CDR3 loop spans 17 amino acids.

This clone appeared once. The J gene is TRBJ1-5, the V gene TRBV28, with no clear D. The CDR3 length is 15 residues. Deletions cut 4 bases from V and 5 bases from J, with 15 bases between. Germline V gene lookup returns CDR1 MDHEN and CDR2 SYDVKM. The CDR3 loop reads CASSSGERGYQPQHF. DNA for the CDR3: TGTGCCAGCAGTTCGGGCGAGCGGGGTTATCAGCCCCAGCATTTT.

Comment on this clone: Compared with germline, one end of the junction differs, possibly owing to a read error. The genes are TRBV7-7 and TRBJ2-2; tentative D call: TRBD2 (6 bases). Per the germline V gene, CDR1 is SSHAT and CDR2 is FNYEAQ (reference sequence). This CDR3 is built from 16 residues. Here the CDR3 reads CASSLAVGANTGELFF. The CDR3, as DNA: TGTGCTAGCAGCTTAGCGGTGGGAGCGAACACCGGGGAGCTGTTTTTT.

Here the CDR3 reads CASSPRTSGPTYEQYF. The CDR3 DNA reads as TGTGCCAGCAGTCCCAGGACTAGCGGGCCTACCTACGAGCAGTACTTC. The chain combines TRBV28 with TRBJ2-7; 11 positions match TRBD2. This CDR3 spans 16 amino acids. V lost 5 bases, J lost 2 bases, and 8 bases stayed unmatched. Germline V gene lookup returns CDR1 MDHEN and CDR2 SYDVKM.

This sequence joins TRBV9 and TRBJ2-7; D possibly corresponds to TRBD1 (7 bases). V was cut by 2 bases and J by 6 bases, with 18 bases left in between. This CDR3 is 15 amino acids long. The V gene's germline CDR1 is SGDLS and CDR2 YYNGEE. CDR3 loop: CASSVGGTELGEQYF. The CDR3 bases are TGTGCCAGCAGCGTCGGCGGGACAGAGCTCGGCGAGCAGTACTTC.

This clone was counted once. The chain's CDR3 is CASVGSITGDRAYEQYF. Written as DNA, the CDR3 is TGTGCCAGCGTTGGGTCGATAACAGGGGATAGGGCCTACGAGCAGTACTTC. The chain couples TRBV7-4 to TRBJ2-7; 7 nucleotides line up with TRBD1. CDR1 SGHVT and CDR2 SQSDAQ come from the germline V gene. This CDR3 is built from 17 residues. Unmatched junction bases numbered 18, after V lost 8 bases and J lost 2 bases.